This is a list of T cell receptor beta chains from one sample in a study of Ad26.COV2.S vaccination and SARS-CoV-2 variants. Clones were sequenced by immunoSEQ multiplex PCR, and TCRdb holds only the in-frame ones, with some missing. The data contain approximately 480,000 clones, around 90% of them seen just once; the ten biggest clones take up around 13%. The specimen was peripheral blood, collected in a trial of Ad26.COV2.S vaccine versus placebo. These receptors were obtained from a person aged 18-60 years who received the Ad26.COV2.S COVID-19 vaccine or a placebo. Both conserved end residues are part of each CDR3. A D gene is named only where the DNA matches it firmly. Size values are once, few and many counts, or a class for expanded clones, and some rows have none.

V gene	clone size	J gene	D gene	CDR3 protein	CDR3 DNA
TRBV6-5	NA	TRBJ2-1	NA	CASRPDTYNEQFF	TGTGCCAGCAGACCCGACACCTACAATGAGCAGTTCTTC
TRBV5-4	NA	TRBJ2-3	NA	CASSLTGTDTQYF	TGTGCCAGCAGCTTGACGGGCACAGATACGCAGTATTTT
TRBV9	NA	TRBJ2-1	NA	CASSVVGASAEQFF	TGTGCCAGCAGCGTAGTAGGGGCTAGCGCTGAGCAGTTCTTC
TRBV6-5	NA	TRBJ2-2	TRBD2	CASSYSAGVRTGELFF	TGTGCCAGCAGTTACTCGGCGGGAGTGAGGACCGGGGAGCTGTTTTTT
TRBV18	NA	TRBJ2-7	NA	CASSPLPAYEQYF	TGTGCCAGCTCACCACTGCCAGCCTACGAGCAGTACTTC
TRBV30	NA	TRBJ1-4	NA	CAWSPLLTNEGEKLFF	TGTGCCTGGAGTCCTCTCCTGACCAATGAGGGCGAAAAACTGTTTTTT
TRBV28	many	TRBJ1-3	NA	CASSSPWGGNTIYF	TGTGCCAGCAGTTCCCCTTGGGGGGGAAACACCATATATTTT
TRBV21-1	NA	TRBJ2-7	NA	CASSMHQFYYVDSYEQYF	TGTGCCAGCAGCATGCATCAGTTCTATTACGTAGACTCCTACGAGCAGTACTTC
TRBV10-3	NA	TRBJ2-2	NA	CAIPNPGNTGELFF	TGTGCCATCCCGAACCCGGGAAACACCGGGGAGCTGTTTTTT
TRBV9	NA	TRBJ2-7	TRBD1	CASSNRDRTYEQYF	TGTGCCAGCAGCAACCGGGACAGGACCTACGAGCAGTACTTC
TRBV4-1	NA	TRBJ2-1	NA	CASSQGSFTYNEQFF	TGCGCCAGCAGCCAGGGCTCATTCACCTACAATGAGCAGTTCTTC
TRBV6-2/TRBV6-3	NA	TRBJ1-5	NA	CASSSQWAWNQPQHF	TGTGCCAGCAGTTCCCAATGGGCCTGGAATCAGCCCCAGCATTTT
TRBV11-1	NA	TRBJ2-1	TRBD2	CASSSSGSLGEQFF	TGTGCCAGCAGCAGTAGCGGGAGTTTGGGTGAGCAGTTCTTC
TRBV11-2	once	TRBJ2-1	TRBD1	CASSLGTGLSQFF	TGTGCCAGCAGCTTAGGGACAGGGTTATCTCAGTTCTTC
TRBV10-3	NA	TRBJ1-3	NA	CAISGQSGNTIYF	TGTGCCATCAGTGGCCAGTCTGGAAACACCATATATTTT
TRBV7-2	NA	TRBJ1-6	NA	CASSLGVTASPLHF	TGTGCCAGCAGCTTAGGCGTAACGGCATCACCCCTCCACTTT
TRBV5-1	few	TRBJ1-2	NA	CASSPMTGGGYTF	TGCGCCAGCAGTCCAATGACAGGAGGTGGCTACACCTTC
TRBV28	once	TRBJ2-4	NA	CASSSAQIMIKNIQYF	TGTGCCAGCAGTTCCGCACAGATAATGATCAAAAACATTCAGTACTTC
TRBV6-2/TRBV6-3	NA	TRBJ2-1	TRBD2	CASSYGTSGRAWNEQFF	TGTGCCAGCAGTTACGGGACTAGCGGGAGGGCATGGAATGAGCAGTTCTTC
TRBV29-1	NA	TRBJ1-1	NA	CSVEPKAAEAFF	TGCAGCGTTGAACCCAAGGCGGCTGAAGCTTTCTTT
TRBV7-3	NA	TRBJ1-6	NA	CASSLLSSYNSPLHF	TGTGCCAGCAGCCTACTCAGCTCCTATAATTCACCCCTCCACTTT
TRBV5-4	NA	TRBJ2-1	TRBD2	CASSLELAGFDEQFF	TGTGCCAGCAGCTTGGAATTAGCGGGATTCGATGAGCAGTTCTTC
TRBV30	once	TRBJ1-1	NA	CAWSVRGKWLAGNTEAFF	TGTGCCTGGAGTGTAAGGGGCAAGTGGCTCGCGGGGAACACTGAAGCTTTCTTT
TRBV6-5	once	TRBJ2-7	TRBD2	CASSPSWTSGYEQYF	TGTGCCAGCAGCCCGTCATGGACTAGCGGATACGAGCAGTACTTC
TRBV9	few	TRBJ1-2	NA	CASSVAPTSGYGYTF	TGTGCCAGCAGCGTAGCCCCTACCTCCGGGTATGGCTACACCTTC
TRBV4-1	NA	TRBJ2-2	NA	CASRGTGELFF	TGCGCCAGCAGAGGTACCGGGGAGCTGTTTTTT
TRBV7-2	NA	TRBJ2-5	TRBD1	CASSTRQGETQYF	TGTGCCAGCAGCACCAGACAGGGAGAGACCCAGTACTTC
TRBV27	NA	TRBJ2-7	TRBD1	CASSFLTGTGRNREQYF	TGTGCCAGCAGTTTCCTTACCGGGACAGGGCGTAATCGGGAGCAGTACTTC
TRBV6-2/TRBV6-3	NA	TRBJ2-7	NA	CASSYEAGRDEQYF	TGTGCCAGCAGTTACGAGGCGGGCAGGGACGAGCAGTACTTC
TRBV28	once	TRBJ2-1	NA	CASSLGTIPRQFF	TGTGCCAGCAGTTTAGGCACTATCCCCCGACAGTTCTTC
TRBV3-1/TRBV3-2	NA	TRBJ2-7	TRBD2	CASSQPQAGADEQYF	TGTGCCAGCAGCCAACCCCAGGCGGGAGCGGACGAGCAGTACTTC
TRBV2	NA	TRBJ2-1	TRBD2	CASSALGTSALSYNEQFF	TGTGCCAGCAGTGCTCTCGGGACTAGCGCCCTTTCCTACAATGAGCAGTTCTTC
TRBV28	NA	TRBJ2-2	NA	CASSPQGWTGELFF	TGTGCCAGCAGTCCACAGGGCTGGACCGGGGAGCTGTTTTTT
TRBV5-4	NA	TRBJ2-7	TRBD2	CASSLRTSGWSVYEQYF	TGTGCCAGCAGCCTTCGGACTAGCGGGTGGAGCGTGTACGAGCAGTACTTC
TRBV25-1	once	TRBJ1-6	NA	CATTGPLYSPLHF	TGTGCCACCACCGGACCTCTTTATTCACCCCTCCACTTT
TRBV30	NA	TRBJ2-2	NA	CAWSPRVAGELFF	TGTGCCTGGAGTCCCCGAGTGGCCGGGGAGCTGTTTTTT
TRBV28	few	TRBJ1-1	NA	CASSPPNRQIEAFF	TGTGCCAGCAGTCCCCCGAACAGGCAGATAGAAGCTTTCTTT
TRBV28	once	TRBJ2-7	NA	CASRPQGVGSYEQYF	TGTGCCAGCAGACCACAGGGTGTAGGGTCCTACGAGCAGTACTTC
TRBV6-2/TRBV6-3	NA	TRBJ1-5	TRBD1	CASSSHRGTGGFNQPQHF	TGTGCCAGCAGTTCCCACCGAGGGACAGGGGGCTTCAATCAGCCCCAGCATTTT
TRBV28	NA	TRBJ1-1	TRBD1	CASSLFHRGGEAFF	TGTGCCAGCAGTTTGTTCCACAGGGGAGGCGAAGCTTTCTTT
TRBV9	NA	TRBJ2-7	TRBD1	CASSTQDRVGEQYF	TGTGCCAGCAGCACCCAGGACAGGGTAGGCGAGCAGTACTTC
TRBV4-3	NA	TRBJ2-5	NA	CASSQGPELETQYF	TGCGCCAGCAGCCAAGGACCAGAACTGGAGACCCAGTACTTC
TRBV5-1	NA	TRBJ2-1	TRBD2	CASRQGLAGGYEQFF	TGCGCCAGCCGTCAGGGGCTAGCGGGAGGGTATGAGCAGTTCTTC
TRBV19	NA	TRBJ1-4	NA	CASSIGRATTNEKLFF	TGTGCCAGTAGTATAGGCCGGGCCACAACTAATGAAAAACTGTTTTTT
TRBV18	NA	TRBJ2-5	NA	CASSPGRGKETQYF	TGTGCCAGCTCACCCGGAAGGGGAAAGGAGACCCAGTACTTC
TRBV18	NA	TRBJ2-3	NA	CASRGLAKLETTDTQYF	TGTGCCAGCCGGGGCCTAGCGAAACTGGAAACCACAGATACGCAGTATTTT